This T cell receptor beta chain comes out of a study of OX40 agonist ivuxolimab in advanced cancers. Study as a whole: Patients were 82.7% male with ages roughly 23 to 79, mean roughly 64.

Germline V lookup: CDR1 SEHNR, CDR2 FQNEAQ (reference sequence). This CDR3 has 15 amino acids. Trimming left V 1 base short and J 0 bases short, with 9 bases between. This table comes from immunoSEQ multiplex PCR, and its TCRdb copy is limited to in-frame clones, with some not included. The sample lists 49,000 or so clones; more than 80% were seen once. Whole-study results and caveats: Clonal expansion in partial responders at 0.1-3.0 mg/kg ranked among the lowest.

Patients had blood sampled at baseline and again on cycle 4 day 1 and cycle 7 day 1. In the case of this clone: Its specificity is not known.

The rearrangement links TRBV7-9 to TRBJ1-2; D ambiguous. This receptor was taken from an adult with an advanced solid tumor such as melanoma, head and neck, liver or kidney cancer. Sequencing used CD4+ or CD8+ T cells sorted from blood, obtained in a trial of the OX40 agonist ivuxolimab. CDR3 region: CASSLVGLSNYGYTF. The CDR3 DNA is TGTGCCAGCAGCTTAGTAGGCCTATCTAACTATGGCTACACCTTC. Combining the CDR3 with reference TRBV7-9 and TRBJ1-2 gives the whole variable domain DTGVSQNPRHKITKRGQNVTFRCDPISEHNRLYWYRQTLGQGPEFLTYFQNEAQLEKSRLLSDRFSAERPKGSFSTLEIQRTEQGDSAMYLCASSLVGLSNYGYTFGSGTRLTVV.